Given below is one T cell receptor beta chain in context. Its antigen is not known. This sample stems from a study of T cell repertoires in ileal Crohn's disease. Overall study context: All patients had surgery for stricturing (approximately 60%) or penetrating (around 40%) disease. Postoperative therapy was given to about half: fewer than 14 thiopurines, some 18 anti-TNF agents.

Sequenced by immunoSEQ multiplex PCR; TCRdb stores in-frame clones only, minus some. This table has 5,000 or so clones, about 72% appearing once. Germline V gene lookup returns CDR1 KGHSH and CDR2 LQKENI. The germline V and J ends were trimmed by 5 bases and 2 bases, with 8 bases remaining between them. The CDR3 runs to 13 residues. Findings of the study overall: Compared with CD4 T cells, sorted CD8 cells carried more expanded clones.

This clonotype was obtained from an adult with Crohn's disease. Sequenced material: ileal tissue. This chain uses TRBV18 with TRBJ2-3; tentative D call: TRBD1 (5 bases). In DNA form, the CDR3 reads TGTGCCAGCTCAACGACAGTCACAGATACGCAGTATTTT. This gives the protein CASSTTVTDTQYF.